This note documents a single T cell receptor (beta chain) sequence. The data belong to a study of blood T cell repertoires in COVID-19. The data were produced by immunoSEQ multiplex PCR, yet TCRdb's version contains in-frame clones alone and is incomplete. The sample includes more than 300,000 clones, roughly 90% seen only once; the top ten take just under 9.5%. The CDR3 spans 14 residues. Germline assignment: CDR1 MNHEY and CDR2 SMNVEV (reference sequence). V lost 3 bases and J lost 4; bases outside the gene matches: 4. Input material: PBMCs or T cells enriched from blood (not recorded which). V and J are TRBV27 and TRBJ1-2; 8 bases are shared with TRBD1. The receptor's source is a young woman who had recovered from COVID-19. DNA of the CDR3: TGTGCCAGCAGTTTCAGGGGGCCTACCTATGGCTACACCTTC. Protein sequence: CASSFRGPTYGYTF.